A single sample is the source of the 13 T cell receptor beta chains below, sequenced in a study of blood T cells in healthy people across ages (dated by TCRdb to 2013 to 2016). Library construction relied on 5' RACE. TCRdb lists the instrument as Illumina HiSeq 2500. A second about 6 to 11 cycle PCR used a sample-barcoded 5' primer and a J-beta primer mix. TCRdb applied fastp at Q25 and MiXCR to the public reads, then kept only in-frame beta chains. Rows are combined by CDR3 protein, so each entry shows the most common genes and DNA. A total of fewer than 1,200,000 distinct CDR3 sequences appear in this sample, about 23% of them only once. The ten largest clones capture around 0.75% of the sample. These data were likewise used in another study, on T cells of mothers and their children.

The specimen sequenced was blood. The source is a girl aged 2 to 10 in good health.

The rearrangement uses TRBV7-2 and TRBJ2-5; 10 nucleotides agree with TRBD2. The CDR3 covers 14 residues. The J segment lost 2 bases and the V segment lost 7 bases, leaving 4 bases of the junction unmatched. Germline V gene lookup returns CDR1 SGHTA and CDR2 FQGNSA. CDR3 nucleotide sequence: TGTGCCAGCATGGCGGGACTAGCGCAAGAGACCCAGTACTTC. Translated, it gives CASMAGLAQETQYF.

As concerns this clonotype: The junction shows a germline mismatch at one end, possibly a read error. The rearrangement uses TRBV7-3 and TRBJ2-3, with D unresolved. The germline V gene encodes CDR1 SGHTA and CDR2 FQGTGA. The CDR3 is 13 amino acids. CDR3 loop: CASSSLSIDTQYF. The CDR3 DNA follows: TGTGCCAGCAGCTCTTTAAGCATAGATACGCAGTATTTT.

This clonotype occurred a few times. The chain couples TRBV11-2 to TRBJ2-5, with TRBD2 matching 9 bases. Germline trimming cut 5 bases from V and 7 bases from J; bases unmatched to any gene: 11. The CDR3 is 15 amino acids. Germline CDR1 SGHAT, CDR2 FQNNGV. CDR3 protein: CASSVGASGTGTQYF. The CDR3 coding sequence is TGTGCCAGCAGCGTTGGGGCTAGCGGGACGGGGACCCAGTACTTC. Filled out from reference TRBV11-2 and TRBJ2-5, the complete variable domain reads EAGVAQSPRYKIIEKRQSVAFWCNPISGHATLYWYQQILGQGPKLLIQFQNNGVVDDSQLPKDRFSAERLKGVDSTLKIQPAKLEDSAVYLCASSVGASGTGTQYFGPGTRLLVL.

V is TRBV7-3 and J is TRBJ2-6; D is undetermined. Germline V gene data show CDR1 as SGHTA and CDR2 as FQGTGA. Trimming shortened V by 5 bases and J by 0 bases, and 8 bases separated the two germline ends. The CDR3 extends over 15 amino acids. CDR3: CASSRVGSGANVLTF. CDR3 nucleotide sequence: TGTGCCAGCAGCCGGGTCGGCTCTGGGGCCAACGTCCTGACTTTC.

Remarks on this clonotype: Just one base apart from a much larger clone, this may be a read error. The CDR3 DNA reads TGTGCCATCGGTCCAGGGAGCATTGCGGAGACCCAGTACTTC. Translated: CAIGPGSIAETQYF. The chain uses TRBV10-3 and TRBJ2-5; D might be TRBD1 or TRBD2, each matching 5 bases. Trimming shortened V by 8 bases and J by 5 bases, and 18 bases separated the two germline ends. There are 14 residues in the CDR3. CDR1 ENHRY and CDR2 SYGVKD come from the germline V gene.

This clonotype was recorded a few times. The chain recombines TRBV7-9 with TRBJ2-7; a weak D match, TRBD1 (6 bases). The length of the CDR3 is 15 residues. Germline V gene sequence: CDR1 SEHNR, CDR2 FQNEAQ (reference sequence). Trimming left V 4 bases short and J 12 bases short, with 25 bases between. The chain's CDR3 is CASSSGVTVRGVGYF. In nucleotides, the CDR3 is TGTGCCAGCAGCTCAGGGGTAACTGTAAGGGGCGTTGGGTACTTC. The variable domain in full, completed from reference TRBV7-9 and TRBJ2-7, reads DTGVSQNPRHKITKRGQNVTFRCDPISEHNRLYWYRQTLGQGPEFLTYFQNEAQLEKSRLLSDRFSAERPKGSFSTLEIQRTEQGDSAMYLCASSSGVTVRGVGYFGPGTRLTVT.

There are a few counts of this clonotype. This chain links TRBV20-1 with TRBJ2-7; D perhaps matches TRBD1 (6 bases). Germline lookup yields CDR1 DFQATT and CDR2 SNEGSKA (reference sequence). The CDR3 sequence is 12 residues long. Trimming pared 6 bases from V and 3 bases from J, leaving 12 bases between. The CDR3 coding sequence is TGCAGTGCCCAGCAGGGGATCTACGAGCAGTACTTC. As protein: CSAQQGIYEQYF.

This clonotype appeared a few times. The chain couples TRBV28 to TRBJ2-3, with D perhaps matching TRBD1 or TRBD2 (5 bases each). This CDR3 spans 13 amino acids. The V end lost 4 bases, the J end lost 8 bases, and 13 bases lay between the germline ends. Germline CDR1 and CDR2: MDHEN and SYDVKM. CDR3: CASSSPGAATQYF. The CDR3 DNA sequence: TGTGCCAGCAGTTCGCCCGGGGCTGCTACGCAGTATTTT.

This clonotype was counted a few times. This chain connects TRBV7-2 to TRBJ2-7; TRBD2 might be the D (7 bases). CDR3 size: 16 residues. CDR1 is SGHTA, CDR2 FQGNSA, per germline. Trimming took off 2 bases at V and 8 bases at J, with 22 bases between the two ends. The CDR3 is CASSLNGGAGWAKQYF. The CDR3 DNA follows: TGTGCCAGCAGCTTAAATGGGGGGGCTGGATGGGCTAAGCAGTACTTC.

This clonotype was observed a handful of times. CDR3 DNA sequence: TGTGCCAGTCGACGACTTCCTAGCACAGATACGCAGTATTTT. Translated: CASRRLPSTDTQYF. V is TRBV19 and J is TRBJ2-3; D ambiguous. This CDR3 has 14 residues. In germline, CDR1 is LNHDA, CDR2 SQIVND (reference sequence). V lost 8 bases to trimming and J lost 0 bases, with 12 bases between them.

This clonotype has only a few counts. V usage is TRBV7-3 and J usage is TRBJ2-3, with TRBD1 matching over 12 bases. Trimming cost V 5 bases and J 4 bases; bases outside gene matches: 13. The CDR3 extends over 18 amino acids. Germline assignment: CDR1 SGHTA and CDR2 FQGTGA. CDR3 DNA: TGTGCCAGCAGCCGAGGGGGACCGGGACAGGGGGCCGCAGATACGCAGTATTTT. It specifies CASSRGGPGQGAADTQYF. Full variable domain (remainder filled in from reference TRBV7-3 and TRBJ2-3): GAGVSQTPSNKVTEKGKYVELRCDPISGHTALYWYRQSLGQGPEFLIYFQGTGAADDSGLPNDRFFAVRPEGSVSTLKIQRTERGDSAVYLCASSRGGPGQGAADTQYFGPGTRLTVL.

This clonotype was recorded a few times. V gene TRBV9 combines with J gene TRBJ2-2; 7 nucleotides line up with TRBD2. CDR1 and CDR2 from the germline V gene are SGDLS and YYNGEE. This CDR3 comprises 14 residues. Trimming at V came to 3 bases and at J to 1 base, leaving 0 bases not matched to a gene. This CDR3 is CASSERENTGELFF. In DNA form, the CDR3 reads TGTGCCAGCAGCGAGCGGGAGAACACCGGGGAGCTGTTTTTT.

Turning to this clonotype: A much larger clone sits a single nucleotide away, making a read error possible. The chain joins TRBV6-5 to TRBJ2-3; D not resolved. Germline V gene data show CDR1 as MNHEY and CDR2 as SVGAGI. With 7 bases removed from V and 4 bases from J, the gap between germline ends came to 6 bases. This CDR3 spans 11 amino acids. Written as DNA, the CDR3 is TGTGCCAGCACTTTTGCAGATACGCAGTATTTT. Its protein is CASTFADTQYF.